These 3 T cell receptor beta chains originate from one sample sequenced in a study of cytomegalovirus exposure and HLA in healthy donors. With 60 Vbeta and 13 Jbeta primers, the PCR was carried out. Generated by immunoSEQ multiplex PCR, the TCRdb table keeps only in-frame clones and is missing some. The sample includes some 170,000 clones, 60% to 80% of them seen just once. The sequenced material came from PBMCs. The source of these receptors is a man younger than 40 in good health and CMV-seropositive.

V usage is TRBV9 and J usage is TRBJ2-5; D may be TRBD2 (6 bases). With 3 bases removed from V and 3 bases from J, the gap between germline ends came to 12 bases. This CDR3 has 14 residues. CDR1 is SGDLS and CDR2 is YYNGEE in the germline V gene. This CDR3 is CASSAGTYEETQYF. The CDR3 DNA follows: TGTGCCAGCAGCGCCGGGACTTATGAAGAGACCCAGTACTTC. The variable domain in full, with the rest retrieved from reference TRBV9 and TRBJ2-5, is DSGVTQTPKHLITATGQRVTLRCSPRSGDLSVYWYQQSLDQGLQFLIQYYNGEERAKGNILERFSAQQFPDLHSELNLSSLELGDSALYFCASSAGTYEETQYFGPGTRLLVL.

The rearrangement uses TRBV28 and TRBJ2-7, with D perhaps TRBD2 (7 bases). Trimming took 2 bases from V and 2 from J, leaving 22 bases between them. The V gene's germline CDR1 is MDHEN and CDR2 SYDVKM. This CDR3 has 18 amino acids. CDR3 protein: CASSLRGLVAGAAYEQYF. The CDR3 DNA sequence: TGTGCCAGCAGTTTACGGGGTTTAGTGGCGGGGGCTGCCTACGAGCAGTACTTC.

The chain couples TRBV7-9 to TRBJ1-1; the D is unclear. This CDR3 has 12 amino acids. V dropped 11 bases and J dropped 4 bases, with 14 bases sitting between them. In germline, CDR1 is SEHNR, CDR2 FQNEAQ (reference sequence). In DNA, the CDR3 is TGTGCCGCGCGGAGGGTGGGCACTGAAGCTTTCTTT. Amino acid sequence: CAARRVGTEAFF.